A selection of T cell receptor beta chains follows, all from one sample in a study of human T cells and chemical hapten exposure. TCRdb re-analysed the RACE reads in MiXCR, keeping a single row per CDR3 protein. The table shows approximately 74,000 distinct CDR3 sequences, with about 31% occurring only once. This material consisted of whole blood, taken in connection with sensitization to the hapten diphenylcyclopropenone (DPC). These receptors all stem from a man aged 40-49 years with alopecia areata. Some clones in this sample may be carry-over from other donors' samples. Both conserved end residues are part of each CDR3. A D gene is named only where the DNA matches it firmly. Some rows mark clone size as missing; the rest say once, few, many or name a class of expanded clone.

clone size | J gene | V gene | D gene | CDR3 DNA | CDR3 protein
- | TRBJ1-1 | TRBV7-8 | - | TGTGCCAGCAGCTCCGGACTGATGAACACTGAAGCTTTCTTT | CASSSGLMNTEAFF
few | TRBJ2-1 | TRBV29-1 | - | TGCAGCGTTGAGGTGCGGGAGCAGTTCTTC | CSVEVREQFF
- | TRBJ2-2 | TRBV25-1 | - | TGTGCCAGCAGTGTAGGAGCGAACACCGGGGAGCTGTTTTTT | CASSVGANTGELFF
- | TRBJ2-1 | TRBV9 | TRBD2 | TGTGCCAGCAGCGAACCGGGACTAGTTATGAGTGAGCAGTTCTTC | CASSEPGLVMSEQFF
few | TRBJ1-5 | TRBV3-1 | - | TGTGCCAGCAGCCTCTTGGGGAGCAATCAGCCCCAGCATTTT | CASSLLGSNQPQHF
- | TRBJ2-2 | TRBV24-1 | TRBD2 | TGTGCCACCAGTGATCTTGAAGGGGGACTAGCGGGAGGCACCGGGGAGCTGTTTTTT | CATSDLEGGLAGGTGELFF
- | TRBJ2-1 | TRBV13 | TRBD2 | TGTGCCAGCAGCTCGGGACTAGCGGGTTACAATGAGCAGTTCTTC | CASSSGLAGYNEQFF
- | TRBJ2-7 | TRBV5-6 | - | TGTGCCAGCAGCTTGGCTCCGGACTCACCTTACGAGCAGTACTTC | CASSLAPDSPYEQYF
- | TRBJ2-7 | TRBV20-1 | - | TGCAGTGCTAGTCAACTCTACGAGCAGTACTTC | CSASQLYEQYF
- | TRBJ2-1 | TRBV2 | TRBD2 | TGTGCCAGCAGGACAAGGGGACTAGCGGGAGTACGGTCCTACAATGAGCAGTTCTTC | CASRTRGLAGVRSYNEQFF
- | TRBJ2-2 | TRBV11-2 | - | TGTGCCAGCAGCTCAGGGGTCAGCGGGGAGCTGTTTTTT | CASSSGVSGELFF
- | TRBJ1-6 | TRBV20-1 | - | TGCAGTGCCCGACAGACGCATGATTCACCCCTCCACTTT | CSARQTHDSPLHF
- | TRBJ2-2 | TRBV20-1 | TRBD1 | TGCAGTGCTAGTAGGACAGGGACCGGGGAGCTGTTTTTT | CSASRTGTGELFF
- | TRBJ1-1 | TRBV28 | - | TGTGCCAGCAGTTTACAGGGGACAAGAGAGTGGGCTTTCTTT | CASSLQGTREWAFF
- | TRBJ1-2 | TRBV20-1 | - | TGCAGTGCTAGTCCCACTAGACGCTATGGCTACACCTTC | CSASPTRRYGYTF
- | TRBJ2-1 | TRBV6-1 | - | TGTGCCAGCAGTGACGGGAATTACAATGAGCAGTTCTTC | CASSDGNYNEQFF
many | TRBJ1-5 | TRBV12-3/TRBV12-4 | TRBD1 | TGTGCCAGCAGACAACAGGGGGCGGGCAATCAGCCCCAGCATTTT | CASRQQGAGNQPQHF
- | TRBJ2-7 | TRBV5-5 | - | TGTGCCAGCAGCCTCTATAGCACCGAGCGGAGGTACGAGCAGTACTTC | CASSLYSTERRYEQYF
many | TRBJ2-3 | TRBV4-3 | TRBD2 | TGCGCCAGCAGCCAAGATGGAGGGACTAGCGGGTCCAGGGATACGCAGTATTTT | CASSQDGGTSGSRDTQYF
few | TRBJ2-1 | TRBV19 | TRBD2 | TGTGCCAGTAGTCCGGACGGACTAGCGGGAGTCACGAGCTCCTACAATGAGCAGTTCTTC | CASSPDGLAGVTSSYNEQFF
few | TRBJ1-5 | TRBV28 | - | TGTGCCAGCAGGGGGAGGGGCAATCAGCCCCAGCATTTT | CASRGRGNQPQHF
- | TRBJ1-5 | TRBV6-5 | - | TGTGCCAGCAGTTACTCGACCCCGGGCAGCAATCAGCCCCAGCATTTT | CASSYSTPGSNQPQHF
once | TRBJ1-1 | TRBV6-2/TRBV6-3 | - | TGTGCCAGCAGTTACCCGACTACCCGGAACACTGAAGCTTTCTTT | CASSYPTTRNTEAFF
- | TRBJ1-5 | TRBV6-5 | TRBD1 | TGTGCCAGCAGCCACCGGACAGGGGGCAGAAGCAATCAGCCCCAGCATTTT | CASSHRTGGRSNQPQHF
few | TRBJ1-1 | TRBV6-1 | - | TGTGCCAGCAGTGCCAAATTGGGGACTGAAGCTTTCTTT | CASSAKLGTEAFF
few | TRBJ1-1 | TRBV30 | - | TGTGCCTGGAGTGTGCGGTGGGCTACGGACACTGAAGCTTTCTTT | CAWSVRWATDTEAFF
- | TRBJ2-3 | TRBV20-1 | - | TGCAGTGCCTTGACGCTCGGGCAGACCTTTTCAGATACGCAGTATTTT | CSALTLGQTFSDTQYF
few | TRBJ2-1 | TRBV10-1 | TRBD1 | TGCGCCAGCAGTGAGACGTGGACAGGGACCACCTACAATGAGCAGTTCTTC | CASSETWTGTTYNEQFF
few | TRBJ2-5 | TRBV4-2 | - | TGTGCCAGCAGCCAAGATGCGATTCCTGGGACCCAGTACTTC | CASSQDAIPGTQYF
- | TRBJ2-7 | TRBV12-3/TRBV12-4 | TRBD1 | TGTGCCACCGGGACAGGGCTCAACGAGCAGTACTTC | CATGTGLNEQYF
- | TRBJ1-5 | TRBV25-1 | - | TGTGCCAGCAGTGAAGGCAATCAGCCCCAGCATTTT | CASSEGNQPQHF
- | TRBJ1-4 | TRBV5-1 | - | TGCGCCAGCAGCTTGGAAGGGCCTGCAACTAATGAAAAACTGTTTTTT | CASSLEGPATNEKLFF
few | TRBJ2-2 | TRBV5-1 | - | TGCGCCAGCATCAACCCCACAGGGACCGAGCTGTTTTTT | CASINPTGTELFF
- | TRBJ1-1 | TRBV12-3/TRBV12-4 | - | TGTGCCAGCAGTGGTTGGGGCGACACTGAAGCTTTCTTT | CASSGWGDTEAFF
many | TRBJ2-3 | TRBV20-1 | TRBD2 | TGCAGTGCTAGAGATAGACTAGCGGGATTCACGCAGTATTTT | CSARDRLAGFTQYF
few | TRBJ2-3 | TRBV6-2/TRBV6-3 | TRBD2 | TGTGCCAGCAGTTTGGGCTTAGCGGGAGTCAGCACAGATACGCAGTATTTT | CASSLGLAGVSTDTQYF
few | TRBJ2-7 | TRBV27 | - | TGTGCCAGCAGTTTCGACAACTCCTACGAGCAGTACTTC | CASSFDNSYEQYF
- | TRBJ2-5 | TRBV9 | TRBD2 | TGTGCCAGCAGCGCACCGGGACTAGCGGGCGCATTCCAAGAGACCCAGTACTTC | CASSAPGLAGAFQETQYF
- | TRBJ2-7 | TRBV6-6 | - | TGTGCCACTATCGGGACAAGCGGAGCCTACGAGCAGTACTTC | CATIGTSGAYEQYF
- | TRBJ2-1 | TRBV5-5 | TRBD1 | TGTGCCAGCAGCGCCACGACAGGGTTCTCTGGCGATGAGCAGTTCTTC | CASSATTGFSGDEQFF
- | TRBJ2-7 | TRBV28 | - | TGTGCCATCTCAGACAGGGCGGGACAAAACGAGCAGTACTTC | CAISDRAGQNEQYF
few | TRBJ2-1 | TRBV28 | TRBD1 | TGTGCCAGCAGTTTAAGCGGACAGGGGTCCTACAATGAGCAGTTCTTC | CASSLSGQGSYNEQFF
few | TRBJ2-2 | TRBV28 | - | TGTGCCAGCAGTTTAGGGGGCTTCCGGGGCACCGGGGAGCTGTTTTTT | CASSLGGFRGTGELFF
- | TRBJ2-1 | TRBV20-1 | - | TGCAGTGCTAGAGATGAGGGAGAGAGCCACAATGAGCAGTTCTTC | CSARDEGESHNEQFF
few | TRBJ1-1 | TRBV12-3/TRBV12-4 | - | TGTGCCAGCAGTTTATATGGGGCGAGGTACACTGAAGCTTTCTTT | CASSLYGARYTEAFF
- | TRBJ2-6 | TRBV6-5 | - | TGTGCCAGCAGTACCGATGGGGCCAACGTCCTGACTTTC | CASSTDGANVLTF
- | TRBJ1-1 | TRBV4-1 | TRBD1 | TGCGCCAGCAGCCACAGGGGGCCTACTGAAGCTTTCTTT | CASSHRGPTEAFF
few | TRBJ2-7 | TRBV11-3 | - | TGTGCCAGCAGCCAAAGGGGGAGTTTCAGCTCCTACGAGCAGTACTTC | CASSQRGSFSSYEQYF
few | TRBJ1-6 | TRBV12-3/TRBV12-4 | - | TGTGCCAGCAGCCAGACCCATTCACCCCTCCACTTT | CASSQTHSPLHF
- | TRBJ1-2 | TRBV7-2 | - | TGTGCCAGCAGCCCCGACCCTTCCACATTAATTGGCTACACCTTC | CASSPDPSTLIGYTF